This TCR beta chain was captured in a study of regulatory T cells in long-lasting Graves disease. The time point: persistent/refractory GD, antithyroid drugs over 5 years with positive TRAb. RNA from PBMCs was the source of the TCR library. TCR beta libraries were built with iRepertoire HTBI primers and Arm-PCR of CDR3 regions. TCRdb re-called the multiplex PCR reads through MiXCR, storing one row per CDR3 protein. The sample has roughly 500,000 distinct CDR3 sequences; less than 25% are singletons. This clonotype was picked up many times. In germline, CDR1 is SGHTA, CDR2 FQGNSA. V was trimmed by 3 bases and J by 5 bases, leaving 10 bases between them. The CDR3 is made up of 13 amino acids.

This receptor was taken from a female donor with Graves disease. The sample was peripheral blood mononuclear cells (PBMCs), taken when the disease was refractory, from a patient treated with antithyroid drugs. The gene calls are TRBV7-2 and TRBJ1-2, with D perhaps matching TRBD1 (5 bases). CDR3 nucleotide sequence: TGTGCCAGCAGCTTTTCGGACATATATGGCTACACCTTC. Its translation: CASSFSDIYGYTF. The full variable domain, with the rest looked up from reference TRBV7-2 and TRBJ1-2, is GAGVSQSPSNKVTEKGKDVELRCDPISGHTALYWYRQSLGQGLEFLIYFQGNSAPDKSGLPSDRFSAERTGGSVSTLTIQRTQQEDSAVYLCASSFSDIYGYTFGSGTRLTVV.